This TCR beta chain comes out of a study of T cells in Graves' hyperthyroidism and ophthalmopathy. Study observations and caveats: Most thyroid clonotypes that were expanded above 0.001 also turned up in blood. Ophthalmopathy was identified by the model a median about 6.4 months ahead of onset.

Uncontrolled infection, other autoimmune disease, pregnancy or lactation led to exclusion. RNA transcripts provided the source from which TCR beta CDR3 regions were amplified. The HTBI primer set was used in a first-round RT-PCR of the TCR CDR3. MiXCR, run by TCRdb on the multiplex PCR reads, gives a single entry per CDR3 protein. The table records approximately 570,000 distinct CDR3 sequences, just under 20% of them present only once. There are many counts of this clonotype. Its antigen is currently unknown. The TCR comes from a man in his forties or fifties with Graves' ophthalmopathy. The specimen was blood.

For the CDR3, the DNA is TGTGCCAGCAGTCCCTGGACAGCCGACTACGAGCAGTACTTC. Translation gives CASSPWTADYEQYF. This chain uses TRBV6-1 with TRBJ2-7; the D gene is possibly TRBD1 (6 bases). This CDR3 region has 14 residues. Germline CDR1 reads MNHNS; CDR2 reads SASEGT. V was pared by 5 bases and J by 3 bases, with 14 bases between.